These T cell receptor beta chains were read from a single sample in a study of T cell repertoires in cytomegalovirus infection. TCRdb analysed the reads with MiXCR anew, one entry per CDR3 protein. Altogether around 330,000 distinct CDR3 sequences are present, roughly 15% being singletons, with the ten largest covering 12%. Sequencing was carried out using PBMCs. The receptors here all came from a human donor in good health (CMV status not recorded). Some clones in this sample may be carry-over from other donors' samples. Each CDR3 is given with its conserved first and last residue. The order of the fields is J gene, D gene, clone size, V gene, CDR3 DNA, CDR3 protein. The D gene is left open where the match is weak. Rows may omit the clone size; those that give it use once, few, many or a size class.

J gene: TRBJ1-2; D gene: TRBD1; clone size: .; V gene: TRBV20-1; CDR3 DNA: TGCAGTGCCCGCCCCCTGGACAGGGACTATGGCTACACCTTC; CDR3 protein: CSARPLDRDYGYTF
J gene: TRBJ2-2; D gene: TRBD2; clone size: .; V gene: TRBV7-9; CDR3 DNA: TGTGCCAGCAGCTTAGCTCCGGCTAGCGGGAACACCGGGGAGCTGTTTTTT; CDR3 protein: CASSLAPASGNTGELFF
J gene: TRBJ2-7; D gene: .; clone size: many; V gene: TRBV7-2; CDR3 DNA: TGTGCCAGCAGCTTAAGCCAGGCGACCTACGAGCAGTACTTC; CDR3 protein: CASSLSQATYEQYF
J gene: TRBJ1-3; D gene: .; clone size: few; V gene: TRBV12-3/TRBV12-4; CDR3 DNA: TGTGCCAGCAGCCCCATGGGGGGCTCTGGAAACACCATATATTTT; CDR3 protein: CASSPMGGSGNTIYF
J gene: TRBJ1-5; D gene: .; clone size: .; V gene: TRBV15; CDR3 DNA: TGTGCCACAGCCCCGTCGTCTGGTCAGCCCCAGCATTTT; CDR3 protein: CATAPSSGQPQHF
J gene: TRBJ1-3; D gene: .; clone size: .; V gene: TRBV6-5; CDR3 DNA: TGTGCCAGCAGTTACTCCAGGAGTTCTGAATTGGCTGGAAACACCATATATTTT; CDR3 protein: CASSYSRSSELAGNTIYF
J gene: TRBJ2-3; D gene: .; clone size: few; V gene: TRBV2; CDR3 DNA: TGTGCCAGCAGTACCAGCGGGTTCGCAACAGATACGCAGTATTTT; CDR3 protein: CASSTSGFATDTQYF
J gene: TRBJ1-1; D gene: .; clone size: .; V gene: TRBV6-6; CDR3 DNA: TGTGCCAGCAGTTACTCGGATAGAGTTGAAGCTTTCTTT; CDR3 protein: CASSYSDRVEAFF
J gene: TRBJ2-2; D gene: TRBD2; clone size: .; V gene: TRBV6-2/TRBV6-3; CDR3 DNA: TGTGCCAGCAGTTCACCGGGACTAAACACCGGGGAGCTGTTTTTT; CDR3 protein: CASSSPGLNTGELFF
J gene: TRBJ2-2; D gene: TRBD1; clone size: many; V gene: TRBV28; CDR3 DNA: TGTGCCGGAGGTCCCGGGACAGGGGCATTATTGTACACCGGGGAGCTGTTTTTT; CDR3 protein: CAGGPGTGALLYTGELFF
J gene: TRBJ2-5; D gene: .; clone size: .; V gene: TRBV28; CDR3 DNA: TGTGCCAGCAGTTCTCCAGGAGAGACCCAAGAGACCCAGTACTTC; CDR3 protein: CASSSPGETQETQYF
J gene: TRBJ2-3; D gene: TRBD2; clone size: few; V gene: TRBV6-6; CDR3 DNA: TGTGCCAGCAGTTACTCTCCTAGCGGGGCCTCGGATACGCAGTATTTT; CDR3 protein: CASSYSPSGASDTQYF